What follows are 10 T cell receptor beta chains derived from one specimen sequenced in a study of shared clonotypes between healthy human individuals. The protocol was immunoSEQ multiplex PCR, while the TCRdb copy is restricted to in-frame clones and leaves out a portion. Of about 2.3 million clones in the sample, over 90% are singletons; the top ten hold 0.39%. Sequencing input: naive CD4+ T cells from PBMCs. Stated subset: CD45RA+ positively selected. The receptors originated from a man between 18 and 29 years old in good health. Some clones in this sample may be carry-over from other donors' samples.

This chain connects TRBV10-3 to TRBJ2-5; 12 bases line up with TRBD2. Trimming removed 2 bases from V and 3 bases from J; junction bases left unmatched: 4. The CDR3 sequence is 16 residues long. The germline V gene encodes CDR1 ENHRY and CDR2 SYGVKD. CDR3 DNA sequence: TGTGCCATCAGTGAGATTTGGACTAGCGGGAAAGAGACCCAGTACTTC. The encoded protein is CAISEIWTSGKETQYF.

Regarding this clone: The sample holds other DNA sequences that translate to the same CDR3. The chain employs TRBV7-2 and TRBJ2-7; D remains ambiguous. The V end lost 1 base, the J end lost 1 base, and 5 bases lay between the germline ends. Germline V CDR1 and CDR2: SGHTA, FQGNSA. This CDR3 comprises 13 residues. This CDR3 is CASSLGRSYEQYF. Written as DNA, the CDR3 is TGTGCCAGCAGCTTAGGACGGTCCTACGAGCAGTACTTC.

The chain employs TRBV2 and TRBJ2-1, with D possibly being TRBD1 (5 bases). Per germline, CDR1 SNHLY and CDR2 FYNNEI. CDR3 length: 15 amino acids. The V end was cut by 6 bases, the J end by 0 bases, with 12 bases between. CDR3 loop: CASSRTLSSYNEQFF. CDR3 nucleotide sequence: TGTGCCAGCAGCCGGACATTGAGCTCCTACAATGAGCAGTTCTTC. Together with reference TRBV2 and TRBJ2-1, the CDR3 gives the full variable domain: EPEVTQTPSHQVTQMGQEVILRCVPISNHLYFYWYRQILGQKVEFLVSFYNNEISEKSEIFDDQFSVERPDGSNFTLKIRSTKLEDSAMYFCASSRTLSSYNEQFFGPGTRLTVL.

This rearrangement joins TRBV19 to TRBJ2-7, with 13 bases aligning to TRBD2. The trim removed 5 bases at V and 2 bases at J, leaving 9 bases unmatched. Per the germline V gene, CDR1 is LNHDA and CDR2 is SQIVND (reference sequence). CDR3 length: 17 residues. The CDR3 loop reads CASSLLRGTSGTYEQYF. CDR3 bases: TGTGCCAGTAGTTTGCTCAGGGGGACTAGCGGGACCTACGAGCAGTACTTC. Supplemented by reference TRBV19 and TRBJ2-7, the full variable domain reads DGGITQSPKYLFRKEGQNVTLSCEQNLNHDAMYWYRQDPGQGLRLIYYSQIVNDFQKGDIAEGYSVSREKKESFPLTVTSAQKNPTAFYLCASSLLRGTSGTYEQYFGPGTRLTVT.

V gene TRBV7-3 combines with J gene TRBJ1-1; D is unresolved. The germline gives CDR1 SGHTA, CDR2 FQGTGA. The CDR3 runs to 13 residues. V lost 5 bases to trimming and J lost 8 bases, with 15 bases between them. In nucleotides, the CDR3 is TGTGCCAGCAGCACCGGGTCCCTTGGAGAAGCTTTCTTT. It yields the protein CASSTGSLGEAFF. Filled out from reference TRBV7-3 and TRBJ1-1, the complete variable domain reads GAGVSQTPSNKVTEKGKYVELRCDPISGHTALYWYRQSLGQGPEFLIYFQGTGAADDSGLPNDRFFAVRPEGSVSTLKIQRTERGDSAVYLCASSTGSLGEAFFGQGTRLTVV.

This clone was seen only once. This chain joins TRBV11-1 and TRBJ2-7, with D possibly TRBD2 on 6 matching bases. Germline V gene sequence: CDR1 SGHAT, CDR2 FQDESV (reference sequence). The CDR3 is made up of 17 amino acids. Trimming removed 5 bases from V and 1 base from J, with 21 bases in between. CDR3 nucleotide sequence: TGTGCCAGCAGCCAAAGTATGGCGGGGTTTCATTCCTACGAGCAGTACTTC. Its translation is CASSQSMAGFHSYEQYF.

V is TRBV5-1 and J is TRBJ2-3; 8 nucleotides align to TRBD2. CDR3 length: 15 amino acids. Trimming took 4 bases from V and 8 from J; bases not matched to a gene: 12. The germline V gene has CDR1 SGHRS and CDR2 YFSETQ. Written as DNA, the CDR3 is TGCGCCAGCAGCGAACTAGCGGAGGTCAAGGGTACGCAGTATTTT. Translating gives CASSELAEVKGTQYF.

Note on this clone: Additional DNA sequences in this sample encode the identical CDR3. The chain has TRBV5-1 and TRBJ2-2; no clear D. CDR3 length: 14 amino acids. Trimming shortened V by 0 bases and J by 2 bases, and 5 bases separated the two germline ends. Germline CDR1 reads SGHRS; CDR2 reads YFSETQ. CDR3 nucleotides: TGCGCCAGCAGCTTGGTAGCTAACACCGGGGAGCTGTTTTTT. Its translation: CASSLVANTGELFF.

This chain uses TRBV7-2 with TRBJ2-7; D gene ambiguous. The length of the CDR3 is 14 residues. The germline V gene encodes CDR1 SGHTA and CDR2 FQGNSA. Trimming took off 2 bases at V and 4 bases at J, with 12 bases between the two ends. CDR3 nucleotides: TGTGCCAGCAGCTTACTTGGGCAGTTTTACGAGCAGTACTTC. It specifies CASSLLGQFYEQYF.

The V call is TRBV6-1, the J call TRBJ2-7; the D is unclear. Germline V lookup: CDR1 MNHNS, CDR2 SASEGT. CDR3 length: 13 amino acids. V was pared by 4 bases and J by 3 bases, with 10 bases between. The CDR3 DNA is TGTGCCAGCAGTGGCGGCTTTCTCTACGAGCAGTACTTC. Residues: CASSGGFLYEQYF.